The source of this T cell receptor beta chain is a study of cytomegalovirus exposure and HLA in healthy donors. Findings of the study overall: CMV serostatus was the sole immune exposure information available. Later analysis associated a missense DCLRE1C variant with TCR beta V- and J-gene trimming. Roughly even sequencing depth across donors was the assumption behind the presence/absence analyses.

PCR amplification relied on 60 Vbeta primers (plus 13 Jbeta primers). Measured with immunoSEQ multiplex PCR; TCRdb has only the in-frame clones, and not every one. Among about 220,000 clones listed, approximately 88% were seen once. Comments on this clone: Its antigen is currently unknown.

CDR1 MNHNS and CDR2 SASEGT come from the germline V gene. Trimming removed 7 bases at V and 0 bases at J, with 15 bases between. This CDR3 has 15 residues. The sequenced sample consisted of PBMCs. This TCR came from a boy aged 2 to 9 in good health and CMV-seronegative. The V gene is TRBV6-1, the J gene TRBJ1-1; a weak D match, TRBD1 (6 bases). Here the CDR3 reads CASILPGVMNTEAFF. The CDR3 DNA follows: TGTGCCAGCATTTTACCAGGGGTCATGAACACTGAAGCTTTCTTT.